This TCR beta chain was identified during a study of OX40 agonist ivuxolimab in advanced cancers. Study-wide background: Dose-escalation subjects each had hepatocellular carcinoma, melanoma, renal cell or head and neck cancer. Age averaged roughly 60 years (range roughly 23 to 85), and 82.7% were male. Notes on the study in general: Some nonresponders also had low normalized T-cell clonal expansion.

For this clone: The target antigen is unknown.

Sequencing was performed with immunoSEQ multiplex PCR; in TCRdb, only in-frame clones are kept and a portion is missing. The data hold approximately 69,000 clones, with 70% to 85% observed a single time. Blood got drawn at baseline, again on cycle 4 day 1, and then on cycle 7 day 1. The V end lost 5 bases, the J end lost 5 bases, and 11 bases lay between the germline ends. The CDR3 loop spans 13 amino acids. Germline lookup yields CDR1 SGHRS and CDR2 YFSETQ. The source of this sequence is an adult with an advanced solid tumor such as melanoma, head and neck, liver or kidney cancer. This chain links TRBV5-1 with TRBJ2-1; tentatively, D is TRBD2 (6 bases). The material sequenced was CD4+ or CD8+ T cells sorted from blood, taken in a trial of the OX40 agonist ivuxolimab. CDR3 nucleotides: TGCGCCAGCAGAGGCGGGGCCCACAATGAGCAGTTCTTC. Its protein product is CASRGGAHNEQFF.